This TCR beta chain is drawn from a study of radiation and T cells in renal cell carcinoma. The wider study: Nephrectomy followed 15 Gy stereotactic body radiation by 4 weeks.

For this clone: Its antigen is not known.

Sample time point: blood 2 weeks post-SBRT. Treatment meaning: 15 Gy SBRT to primary tumor, nephrectomy 4 weeks later. Radiation-treated patients gave blood at baseline, week 2 and week 4. Repertoires were generated with immunoSEQ multiplex PCR, while TCRdb's copy carries only in-frame clones and drops some. The table shows roughly 130,000 clones, with approximately 90% occurring only once. The CDR3 sequence is 15 residues long. With 5 bases removed from V and 0 bases from J, the gap between germline ends came to 11 bases. The germline gives CDR1 MDHEN, CDR2 SYDVKM. Study-level results: From baseline, blood top tumor clonotypes peaked at 2 weeks post-radiation.

The receptor's source is a woman aged 70 to 79 with renal cell carcinoma. This chain connects TRBV28 to TRBJ1-5; D remains ambiguous. The sample consisted of blood, taken from a patient whose treatment included radiotherapy and nephrectomy. CDR3 region: CASSGHNLSNQPQHF. CDR3 bases: TGTGCCAGCAGTGGGCATAACCTTAGCAATCAGCCCCAGCATTTT.